Listed here are 19 T cell receptor beta chains from one sample, sequenced in a study of cytomegalovirus exposure and HLA in healthy donors. Sequenced by immunoSEQ multiplex PCR; TCRdb stores in-frame clones only, minus some. The table has about 88,000 clones, approximately 81% seen once. What was sequenced was PBMCs. These receptors were taken from a woman aged 18-29 years in good health and CMV-seropositive.

DNA of the CDR3: TGTGCCAGCAGCCAACTCCATTGGACAGGGGGCGACTATGGCTACACCTTC. Translation gives CASSQLHWTGGDYGYTF. V and J are TRBV5-6 and TRBJ1-2; 11 bases align to TRBD1. CDR3 size: 17 residues. With V trimmed by 4 bases and J by 3 bases, 11 bases remained unmatched. From germline, CDR1 is SGHDT and CDR2 YYEEEE.

The rearrangement links TRBV6-1 to TRBJ2-7; 7 positions agree with TRBD1. This CDR3 contains 14 residues. V lost 2 bases, J lost 2 bases, and 3 bases stayed unmatched. Germline V gene sequence: CDR1 MNHNS, CDR2 SASEGT. CDR3 sequence: CASSETGAPYEQYF. CDR3 DNA: TGTGCCAGCAGTGAAACAGGGGCCCCCTACGAGCAGTACTTC.

The chain employs TRBV5-8 and TRBJ1-3, with D tentatively TRBD1 (6 bases). The CDR3 extends over 15 amino acids. V shed 2 bases and J shed 2 bases, with 11 bases lying between them. Germline lookup yields CDR1 SGHTS and CDR2 YDEGEE. DNA for the CDR3: TGTGCCAGCAGCTTAGGGACAACCACTGGAAACACCATATATTTT. Its translation is CASSLGTTTGNTIYF.

This clone was seen once. The rearrangement joins TRBV7-2 to TRBJ1-2; D is possibly TRBD1 (5 bases). V shed 4 bases and J shed 3 bases, with 9 bases lying between them. This CDR3 is built from 13 residues. CDR1 is SGHTA, CDR2 FQGNSA, per germline. The CDR3 coding sequence is TGTGCCAGCAGCTCCCTGACAGACTATGGCTACACCTTC. It yields the protein CASSSLTDYGYTF.

The chain combines TRBV7-8 with TRBJ2-2; tentative D call: TRBD1 (5 bases). Germline CDR1 is SGHVS and CDR2 is FQNEAQ. This CDR3 spans 15 amino acids. The V and J ends lost 1 base and 6 bases respectively, with 12 bases between them. The CDR3 is CASSLDPGSAGELFF. In DNA, the CDR3 is TGTGCCAGCAGCTTAGACCCAGGGTCGGCCGGGGAGCTGTTTTTT.

V usage is TRBV11-3 and J usage is TRBJ2-7, with TRBD1 matching 7 bases. Per the germline V gene, CDR1 is SGHNT and CDR2 is YENEEA. This CDR3 contains 14 residues. The V and J ends lost 5 bases and 6 bases, in that order; junction bases with no gene match: 10. The CDR3 here is CASSTTGAGGEQYF. CDR3 DNA: TGTGCCAGCAGCACAACAGGAGCAGGGGGCGAGCAGTACTTC.

J is TRBJ2-7 and V is TRBV6-5; 7 bases agree with TRBD1. V dropped 5 bases and J dropped 3; count of bases not matched to a gene: 7. CDR3 length: 14 residues. Germline V gives CDR1 MNHEY, CDR2 SVGAGI. The CDR3 DNA sequence: TGTGCCAGCAGTCCCGGGGACAGTGGCTACGAGCAGTACTTC. Its translation: CASSPGDSGYEQYF.

This chain joins TRBV28 and TRBJ2-5; 9 bases map to TRBD1. The V segment lost 9 bases and the J segment 3 bases; nucleotides outside the gene matches: 5. Germline values: CDR1 MDHEN, CDR2 SYDVKM. The CDR3 sequence is 13 residues long. CDR3 bases: TGTGCCAGGTGGGACAGGGAAAAAGAGACCCAGTACTTC. Protein sequence: CARWDREKETQYF.

The chain recombines TRBV6-6 with TRBJ1-5; D remains unclear. CDR3 length: 14 residues. Trimming took off 5 bases at V and 4 bases at J, with 12 bases between the two ends. Per the germline V gene, CDR1 is MNHNY and CDR2 is SVGAGI (reference sequence). The CDR3 DNA reads TGTGCCAGCAGTGACCCCCGGGGAAATCAGCCCCAGCATTTT. This translates into CASSDPRGNQPQHF.

This sequence joins TRBV28 and TRBJ2-4, with 7 bases that match TRBD1. Per the germline V gene, CDR1 is MDHEN and CDR2 is SYDVKM. CDR3 length equals 16 residues. Losses at the gene ends were 0 bases for V and 7 bases for J; bases not matched to a gene: 9. DNA of the CDR3: TGTGCCAGCAGTTTATGGGGTGGGCAGGGGGTGAACATTCAGTACTTC. Amino acid sequence: CASSLWGGQGVNIQYF.

The CDR3 sequence is CASSSGQARVDTIYF. The CDR3 bases are TGTGCCAGCAGCTCGGGACAAGCCAGAGTGGACACCATATATTTT. The rearrangement joins TRBV7-2 to TRBJ1-3, with D maybe TRBD1 (6 bases). This CDR3 is 15 amino acids long. Trimming stripped 4 bases from V and 8 bases from J, with 18 bases between. Germline CDR1 SGHTA, CDR2 FQGNSA. The full variable domain, in which reference TRBV7-2 and TRBJ1-3 provide the parts outside the CDR3, is GAGVSQSPSNKVTEKGKDVELRCDPISGHTALYWYRQSLGQGLEFLIYFQGNSAPDKSGLPSDRFSAERTGGSVSTLTIQRTQQEDSAVYLCASSSGQARVDTIYFGEGSWLTVV.

This clone has only one observation. This rearrangement joins TRBV7-2 to TRBJ1-5; the D gene is possibly TRBD1 (5 bases). The germline V gene encodes CDR1 SGHTA and CDR2 FQGNSA. This CDR3 is 16 amino acids long. Trimming shortened V by 5 bases and J by 2 bases, and 16 bases separated the two germline ends. The CDR3, as DNA: TGTGCCAGCAGCCAAGGAGGGGCCTGGGGCAATCAGCCCCAGCATTTT. Translated: CASSQGGAWGNQPQHF.

The chain carries TRBV11-2 and TRBJ1-2; the match to TRBD1 covers 9 bases. The CDR3 loop spans 16 amino acids. Losses at the gene ends were 4 bases for V and 8 bases for J; bases not matched to a gene: 14. CDR1 and CDR2 (germline): SGHAT, FQNNGV. The DNA for the CDR3 is TGTGCCAGCAGCTCCTGGGACAGGGCCCGTCGGCAGGGCTACACCTTC. This translates into CASSSWDRARRQGYTF.

The chain joins TRBV7-9 to TRBJ2-7; 8 bases fit TRBD1. This CDR3 region has 17 residues. Germline CDR1 is SEHNR and CDR2 is FQNEAQ (reference sequence). The V and J ends lost 4 bases and 5 bases, in that order; junction bases with no gene match: 16. Here the CDR3 DNA reads TGTGCCAGCAGCTCACACCCAACCGGGACAGGATGGCACGAGCAGTACTTC. Amino acid sequence: CASSSHPTGTGWHEQYF. Looking up the rest from reference TRBV7-9 and TRBJ2-7 gives the full variable domain: DTGVSQNPRHKITKRGQNVTFRCDPISEHNRLYWYRQTLGQGPEFLTYFQNEAQLEKSRLLSDRFSAERPKGSFSTLEIQRTEQGDSAMYLCASSSHPTGTGWHEQYFGPGTRLTVT.

The chain joins TRBV29-1 to TRBJ1-6, with 7 bases that match TRBD1. V lost 6 bases, J lost 7 bases, and 12 bases stayed unmatched. The V gene's germline CDR1 is SQVTM and CDR2 ANQGSEA. The length of the CDR3 is 15 residues. The CDR3 loop reads CSVSTGATFNSPLHF. The CDR3 DNA reads TGCAGCGTCTCTACAGGGGCAACCTTCAATTCACCCCTCCACTTT.

The gene calls are TRBV7-2 and TRBJ2-1; 11 nucleotides match TRBD2. V dropped 5 bases and J dropped 7; count of bases not matched to a gene: 10. CDR3 length: 16 amino acids. Per germline, CDR1 SGHTA and CDR2 FQGNSA. CDR3 in amino acids: CASSRGLAGGINEQFF. DNA for the CDR3: TGTGCCAGCAGCCGAGGGTTAGCGGGGGGGATAAATGAGCAGTTCTTC.

CDR3 sequence (DNA): TGTGCCAGCAGCAGCCCTCAGACCCAGTACTTC. It specifies CASSSPQTQYF. The genes are TRBV7-8 and TRBJ2-5; D gene ambiguous. The germline gives CDR1 SGHVS, CDR2 FQNEAQ. The V and J ends lost 5 bases and 6 bases respectively, with 7 bases between them. This CDR3 spans 11 amino acids.

The J gene is TRBJ2-7, the V gene TRBV4-1; D remains unclear. Germline-derived CDR1 and CDR2 are MGHRA and YSYEKL. Trimming removed 0 bases from V and 2 bases from J, with 11 bases in between. CDR3 length equals 15 residues. This CDR3 reads CASSQDISTTYEQYF. The CDR3 bases are TGCGCCAGCAGCCAAGATATATCTACCACCTACGAGCAGTACTTC.

The V and J genes are TRBV5-1 and TRBJ2-3; no clear D gene. Germline assignment: CDR1 SGHRS and CDR2 YFSETQ. V dropped 5 bases and J dropped 1 base, with 11 bases sitting between them. The CDR3 length is 14 residues. CDR3 sequence: CASRSRGRTDTQYF. The CDR3 coding sequence is TGCGCCAGCAGGTCCCGCGGCCGCACAGATACGCAGTATTTT.